This T cell receptor (beta chain) emerged from a study of blood T cell repertoires in COVID-19. Turning to the study itself: The analysed material was cDNA or gDNA that came from T cells, B-cell-depleted T cells, or PBMCs.

Clones were sequenced by immunoSEQ multiplex PCR, and TCRdb holds only the in-frame ones, with some missing. The sample lists 15,000 to 20,000 clones; 80% to 85% were seen once. CDR3 size: 13 residues. V lost 4 bases and J lost 3, with 9 bases in between. In germline, CDR1 is LNHDA, CDR2 SQIVND (reference sequence). Source material: peripheral blood. The clonotype was recovered from a human donor in a cohort sampled during active COVID-19. This chain connects TRBV19 to TRBJ1-1, with D hard to call. The CDR3 sequence is CASSSGIHTEAFF. CDR3 coding DNA: TGTGCCAGTAGTAGCGGGATCCACACTGAAGCTTTCTTT.